This T cell receptor (beta chain) was identified during a study of T cell repertoires in cytomegalovirus infection (dated by TCRdb to the late 2010s). About the investigation overall: The HLA type of each donor mattered for the analysis, because public TCR beta signatures pointed to carriage of CMV infection along with the matching HLA type.

V lost 2 bases and J lost 4 bases; the stretch between them is 8 bases long. Spanning cysteine to phenylalanine, the CDR3 consists of 14 amino acids. CDR3 DNA only is kept here, 42 bases in frame from base 1. CDR1 and CDR2 are read off the germline V gene as MDHEN and SYDVKM. Points the paper makes about the study in general: Carriers of CMV infection plus the relevant HLA type were discriminated by the cumulative frequency of public TCR beta family members in the study cohort and in an independent roughly 380-donor cohort. In the ex vivo response, HLA-C-restricted CMV-specific TCR beta clonotypes were dominant, and in two of eight donors the single most frequent clonotype came from this HLA-C-restricted group.

Comments on this clonotype: The antigen this receptor binds is unknown. Qualities for individual bases were not recorded, and no much larger clone is one base off.

The reads were generated on an Illumina HiSeq 1500. Clones were called with MiXCR by TCRdb after fastp trimmed the public reads at Q25, and only in-frame beta chains were retained. Rows are unified per CDR3 protein, each entry keeping the most common DNA and genes. For this sample there are 510,000 or so distinct CDR3 sequences; about 26% appear just once. The top ten clones comprise roughly 13% of the sample. The receptor's source is a human donor in good health (CMV status not recorded). Some clones in this sample may be carry-over from other donors' samples. Rearrangement joined TRBV28 to TRBJ2-2; the D gene assignment is ambiguous. Sequenced sample: PBMCs. The CDR3 has the sequence CASSLRGVTGELFF. Read as DNA, the sequence is TGTGCCAGCAGTTTACGCGGAGTCACCGGGGAGCTGTTTTTT.